Here is one TCR beta chain with its context. Its antigen is not known. This entry belongs to a study of cytomegalovirus exposure and HLA in healthy donors. Study information: A prior study identified 100 million to 130 million unique TCR beta sequences from some 200 million T cells.

The CDR3 spans 14 residues. The V end lost 7 bases, the J end lost 5 bases, and 14 bases lay between the germline ends. Per germline, CDR1 MDHEN and CDR2 SYDVKM. PCR involved 60 Vbeta and 13 Jbeta primers. Profiling relied on immunoSEQ multiplex PCR, and the TCRdb table lists in-frame clones only, not all of them. The profile shows 140,000 or so clones, about 82% of them singletons. Study findings and constraints: CMV antigen specificity of a few CMV-associated chains was confirmed in vitro.

Sequencing was done on a sample of PBMCs. The TCR sequence derives from a woman between 35 and 50 years old in good health and CMV-seropositive. V is TRBV28 and J is TRBJ2-2, with D perhaps matching TRBD2 (6 bases). The CDR3 region has the DNA TGTGCCAGCACTAATTCCGGGGGTACCGGGGAGCTGTTTTTT. Translation: CASTNSGGTGELFF.